This TCR beta chain was sequenced during a study of vaccination effects on CD4 cells after COVID-19. The repertoire was sequenced with immunoSEQ multiplex PCR; TCRdb's copy has only in-frame clones and lacks some. The profile shows about 46,000 clones, under 85% of them singletons. Study-level findings and limits: Substantial clonal contraction characterized both infection- and vaccine-induced clones late after vaccination.

ViraFEST used viral peptide pools to expand antigen-specific CD4+ T cells before sequencing. After more than 8 days in culture, the CD4+ T cells were isolated. Of the BNT162b2 and mRNA-1273 vaccines, participants received two doses of one or the other. According to the study, vaccine recipients showed no prior SARS-CoV-2 infection and negative nucleocapsid antibodies. Cultures received IL-2 medium that replaced half the medium on days 3 and 7. As concerns this clone: Its antigen is as yet unknown.

This TCR was sampled from a human donor who received a COVID-19 vaccine. Specimen: CD4+ T cells from PBMCs cultured with HCoV-OC43 spike peptides, collected after COVID-19 vaccination. Described subset: HCoV-OC43 spike overlapping peptide pool stimulation.

The CDR3 nucleotides are TGTGCCAGTAGCCGTCAGGGGATGAACACTGAAGCTTTCTTT. Translation gives CASSRQGMNTEAFF. The genes are TRBV19 and TRBJ1-1, with D maybe TRBD1 (6 bases). Germline V gene data show CDR1 as LNHDA and CDR2 as SQIVND (reference sequence). This CDR3 has 14 residues. V was clipped by 6 bases and J by 0 bases, with 11 bases between them.